This TCR beta chain stems from a study of blood T cell repertoires in COVID-19. The wider study: Donors in the United States, Italy and Spain gave samples during acute or convalescent COVID-19. T cells, B-cell-depleted T cells, or PBMCs provided the cDNA or gDNA that served as material.

As originally analysed: How many nucleated cells were present was estimated from reference gene primer amplification. Profiling relied on immunoSEQ multiplex PCR, and the TCRdb table lists in-frame clones only, not all of them. The V and J calls and clone size were taken over from that table, and D and trimming were inferred from the DNA. The sample contains 25,000 to 35,000 clones, 90% of which appear only once. This CDR3 is 17 amino acids long. CDR1 is SNHLY and CDR2 is FYNNEI in the germline V gene. With 3 bases removed from V and 2 bases from J, the gap between germline ends came to 19 bases. Sequenced material: peripheral blood. The chain uses TRBV2 and TRBJ2-5, with D perhaps TRBD1 (6 bases). The TCR sequence derives from a human donor in a cohort sampled during active COVID-19. CDR3 residues: CASSDYRDPRLQETQYF. The CDR3 DNA reads TGTGCCAGCAGTGATTACAGGGACCCCCGTCTTCAAGAGACCCAGTACTTC.